This TCR beta chain was observed in a study of OX40 agonist ivuxolimab in advanced cancers. About the study: Ivuxolimab is a fully human IgG2 antibody that activates OX40 (CD134). In three patients, partial responses were observed, one with hepatocellular carcinoma and two with cutaneous melanoma. Findings of the study overall: Some of the nonresponding patients also showed low levels of normalized T-cell clonal expansion.

Note on this clone: Antigen: not known.

Looked up from germline, CDR1 is SNHLY and CDR2 is FYNNEI. This CDR3 has 16 amino acids. Trimming pared 6 bases from V and 0 bases from J, leaving 16 bases between. Clones were sequenced by immunoSEQ multiplex PCR, and TCRdb holds only the in-frame ones, with some missing. The repertoire holds tens of thousands of clones, with around 93% as singletons. Anyone with autoimmune disease history or systemic immunosuppression was excluded. The receptor was isolated from an adult with an advanced solid tumor such as melanoma, head and neck, liver or kidney cancer. Here the sequenced sample was CD4+ or CD8+ T cells sorted from blood, taken in a trial of the OX40 agonist ivuxolimab. This sequence joins TRBV2 and TRBJ2-3; possibly TRBD2 for D (5 bases). In nucleotides, the CDR3 is TGTGCCAGCAGATCCTCTGGAGCGGCTAGCACAGATACGCAGTATTTT. As protein: CASRSSGAASTDTQYF.